A single sample gave rise to the 18 T cell receptor beta chains below, sequenced in a study of OX40 agonist ivuxolimab in advanced cancers. The repertoire was sequenced with immunoSEQ multiplex PCR; TCRdb's copy has only in-frame clones and lacks some. The table records about 59,000 clones, about 92% of them present only once. Sequenced here: CD4+ or CD8+ T cells sorted from blood, sampled in a trial of the OX40 agonist ivuxolimab. Source of these receptors: an adult with an advanced solid tumor such as melanoma, head and neck, liver or kidney cancer.

This clone is a singleton in its sample. The V gene is TRBV19, the J gene TRBJ1-1; unclear D gene. Germline V lookup: CDR1 LNHDA, CDR2 SQIVND (reference sequence). V dropped 4 bases and J dropped 1 base, with 13 bases sitting between them. This CDR3 has 15 residues. Written as DNA, the CDR3 is TGTGCCAGTAGTACCCCACAGCGAAAGAACACTGAAGCTTTCTTT. Translation gives CASSTPQRKNTEAFF.

This clone was recorded only once. This chain uses TRBV20-1 with TRBJ2-3; D gene uncertain. Germline CDR1 and CDR2: DFQATT and SNEGSKA (reference sequence). V lost 6 bases and J 2 bases, leaving 3 bases between the germline ends. CDR3 length: 10 amino acids. The CDR3 DNA is TGCAGTGCCCACACAGATACGCAGTATTTT. Protein product: CSAHTDTQYF.

V and J are TRBV13 and TRBJ1-6; a weak D match, TRBD1 (6 bases). Looked up from germline, CDR1 is PRHDT and CDR2 is FYEKMQ (reference sequence). Trimming took 3 bases from V and 0 from J, leaving 12 bases between them. The CDR3 totals 17 residues. CDR3 region: CASSFTGISSYNSPLHF. The CDR3 coding sequence is TGTGCCAGCAGCTTCACAGGGATTTCCTCCTATAATTCACCCCTCCACTTT. The full variable domain, in which reference TRBV13 and TRBJ1-6 provide the parts outside the CDR3, is AAGVIQSPRHLIKEKRETATLKCYPIPRHDTVYWYQQGPGQDPQFLISFYEKMQSDKGSIPDRFSAQQFSDYHSELNMSSLELGDSALYFCASSFTGISSYNSPLHFGNGTRLTVT.

The chain carries TRBV4-3 and TRBJ2-1; the D is unclear. CDR3 length: 13 residues. Germline lookup yields CDR1 LGHNA and CDR2 YSLEER. Between the trimmed V and J ends, which lost 1 base and 10 bases, there was a span of 11 bases. CDR3 residues: CASSQGQRTEQFF. In nucleotides, the CDR3 is TGCGCCAGCAGCCAAGGTCAGAGGACGGAGCAGTTCTTC.

The chain is built from TRBV28 and TRBJ1-6; D is possibly TRBD1 (5 bases). The V end was cut by 5 bases, the J end by 6 bases, with 14 bases between. This CDR3 is 15 amino acids long. Germline-derived CDR1 and CDR2 are MDHEN and SYDVKM. The DNA of the CDR3 is TGTGCCAGCAGTCCCCCAGGGATTGGTAATTCACCCCTCCACTTT. It codes for CASSPPGIGNSPLHF. The whole variable domain, remainder taken from reference TRBV28 and TRBJ1-6, is DVKVTQSSRYLVKRTGEKVFLECVQDMDHENMFWYRQDPGLGLRLIYFSYDVKMKEKGDIPEGYSVSREKKERFSLILESASTNQTSMYLCASSPPGIGNSPLHFGNGTRLTVT.

This clone was recorded only once. The J gene is TRBJ1-1, the V gene TRBV2; tentatively, D is TRBD1 (5 bases). CDR3 length: 16 residues. From germline, CDR1 is SNHLY and CDR2 FYNNEI. Trimming took off 4 bases at V and 6 bases at J, with 21 bases between the two ends. CDR3 nucleotides: TGTGCCAGCAGTGGAAACACGGGACGTCAGTTGGCTGAAGCTTTCTTT. It translates to CASSGNTGRQLAEAFF.

The chain employs TRBV4-2 and TRBJ2-6; D uncertain. V gave up 0 bases and J gave up 0 bases, with 6 bases separating them. The CDR3 loop spans 16 amino acids. Germline V CDR1 and CDR2: LGHNA, YNFKEQ. CDR3 nucleotides: TGTGCCAGCAGCCAAGATAGTCACTCTGGGGCCAACGTCCTGACTTTC. Amino acids: CASSQDSHSGANVLTF.

This chain joins TRBV11-2 and TRBJ1-2, with no clear D. CDR1 and CDR2 from the germline V gene are SGHAT and FQNNGV. This CDR3 comprises 15 residues. The V end lost 3 bases, the J end lost 6 bases, and 17 bases lay between the germline ends. The CDR3 is CASSFPGATPHGYTF. The DNA for the CDR3 is TGTGCCAGCAGCTTCCCCGGAGCCACCCCACATGGCTACACCTTC.

J is TRBJ1-1 and V is TRBV30; possibly TRBD1 for D (6 bases). This CDR3 comprises 13 residues. With 4 bases removed from V and 0 bases from J, the gap between germline ends came to 9 bases. The germline CDR1 and CDR2 sequences are GTSNPN and SVGIG (reference sequence). For the CDR3, the DNA is TGTGCCTGGAAAACAGGGCTGAACACTGAAGCTTTCTTT. It translates to CAWKTGLNTEAFF. The full variable domain, rest sourced from reference TRBV30 and TRBJ1-1, is SQTIHQWPATLVQPVGSPLSLECTVEGTSNPNLYWYRQAAGRGLQLLFYSVGIGQISSEVPQNLSASRPQDRQFILSSKKLLLSDSGFYLCAWKTGLNTEAFFGQGTRLTVV.

The CDR3 coding sequence is TGTGCCAGCAGCCCGACCCAGGGATACATTCAGTACTTC. It yields the protein CASSPTQGYIQYF. The rearrangement uses TRBV5-8 and TRBJ2-4; TRBD1 might be the D (5 bases). Germline V gene sequence: CDR1 SGHTS, CDR2 YDEGEE. This CDR3 comprises 13 residues. V was shortened by 4 bases and J by 8 bases, with 13 bases between the two germline ends.

Concerning this clone: Within the sample, other DNA sequences also encode this same CDR3. The chain employs TRBV19 and TRBJ1-5; D remains ambiguous. V shed 1 base and J shed 0 bases, with 7 bases lying between them. The CDR3 length is 15 residues. The germline CDR1 and CDR2 sequences are LNHDA and SQIVND (reference sequence). The CDR3: CASSIAAYSNQPQHF. The CDR3 DNA reads TGTGCCAGTAGTATAGCAGCGTATAGCAATCAGCCCCAGCATTTT. Together with reference TRBV19 and TRBJ1-5, the CDR3 gives the full variable domain: DGGITQSPKYLFRKEGQNVTLSCEQNLNHDAMYWYRQDPGQGLRLIYYSQIVNDFQKGDIAEGYSVSREKKESFPLTVTSAQKNPTAFYLCASSIAAYSNQPQHFGDGTRLSIL.

The chain combines TRBV13 with TRBJ1-5; D uncertain. The CDR3 length is 14 residues. Trimming pared 0 bases from V and 7 bases from J, leaving 10 bases between. The V gene's germline CDR1 is PRHDT and CDR2 FYEKMQ (reference sequence). The CDR3 loop reads CASSLGAQAQPQHF. The CDR3 region has the DNA TGTGCCAGCAGCTTAGGTGCCCAGGCCCAGCCCCAGCATTTT.

The table lists this clone with a few counts. In DNA form, the CDR3 reads TGTGCCTGGTCTCTGGGGGGATATCAGCCCCAGCATTTT. Residues: CAWSLGGYQPQHF. This sequence joins TRBV30 and TRBJ1-5, with D perhaps matching TRBD1 (5 bases). The CDR3 has 13 residues. Trimming cost V 5 bases and J 5 bases, with 13 bases left between them. Germline CDR1 GTSNPN, CDR2 SVGIG (reference sequence). Full variable domain (missing parts from reference TRBV30 and TRBJ1-5): SQTIHQWPATLVQPVGSPLSLECTVEGTSNPNLYWYRQAAGRGLQLLFYSVGIGQISSEVPQNLSASRPQDRQFILSSKKLLLSDSGFYLCAWSLGGYQPQHFGDGTRLSIL.

The J gene is TRBJ2-3, the V gene TRBV28; tentative D call: TRBD1 (5 bases). V lost 1 base and J 3 bases, leaving 8 bases between the germline ends. The germline V gene has CDR1 MDHEN and CDR2 SYDVKM. The CDR3 spans 14 residues. The CDR3 sequence is CASSLLGPTDTQYF. The CDR3 coding sequence is TGTGCCAGCAGTTTATTGGGGCCTACAGATACGCAGTATTTT.

The J gene is TRBJ2-5, the V gene TRBV28; D perhaps matches TRBD1 (8 bases). V dropped 3 bases and J dropped 5 bases, with 19 bases sitting between them. This CDR3 has 16 amino acids. In germline, CDR1 is MDHEN, CDR2 SYDVKM. CDR3 in DNA: TGTGCCAGCAGTTTGCCCTGGACAGGGAGGGGTGAGACCCAGTACTTC. Translating it yields CASSLPWTGRGETQYF.

V and J are TRBV30 and TRBJ1-6; D gene ambiguous. V lost 3 bases and J 10 bases, leaving 7 bases between the germline ends. CDR1 is GTSNPN, CDR2 SVGIG, per germline (reference sequence). CDR3 size: 11 residues. The CDR3 DNA is TGTGCCTGGAGACTTGGCTCACCCCTCCACTTT. Encoded protein: CAWRLGSPLHF.

The chain couples TRBV6-5 to TRBJ1-2; D gene unclear. V was clipped by 0 bases and J by 3 bases, with 11 bases between them. The CDR3 totals 15 residues. Per germline, CDR1 MNHEY and CDR2 SVGAGI. The CDR3 sequence: CASSYSEGLHYGYTF. The CDR3 region has the DNA TGTGCCAGCAGTTACTCGGAGGGTTTGCACTATGGCTACACCTTC.

The CDR3 reads CAWSILNYGYTF. The CDR3 coding sequence is TGTGCCTGGAGTATTCTCAACTATGGCTACACCTTC. V and J are TRBV30 and TRBJ1-2; D is uncertain. The CDR3 is 12 residues long. Per the germline V gene, CDR1 is GTSNPN and CDR2 is SVGIG (reference sequence). The V end lost 2 bases, the J end lost 2 bases, and 6 bases lay between the germline ends.